The next 32 T cell receptor beta chains were all read from a single sample in a study of spatial heterogeneity in lung cancer. Via MiXCR, TCRdb re-called the 5' RACE reads, giving one row per CDR3 protein. The repertoire holds 25,000 or so distinct CDR3 sequences, with around 3.2% as singletons. Time point indicated: sample taken at primary tumor resection. The authors sequenced whole RNA from tumor, nontumor lung or frozen PBMC without sorting. Sequenced material: PBMCs, taken at surgery. The receptors originated from a female donor with early-stage non-small cell lung cancer.

This clonotype came up many times. The gene calls are TRBV7-9 and TRBJ2-3; D might be TRBD1 (5 bases). From germline, CDR1 is SEHNR and CDR2 FQNEAQ (reference sequence). With 1 base removed from V and 2 bases from J, the gap between germline ends came to 10 bases. The CDR3 has 15 residues. The chain's CDR3 is CASSLDAGITDTQYF. In DNA, the CDR3 is TGTGCCAGCAGCTTAGATGCAGGGATCACAGATACGCAGTATTTT.

This clonotype was detected ten times or more. This chain joins TRBV3-1 and TRBJ1-3; unclear D gene. The V and J ends lost 4 bases and 4 bases respectively, with 17 bases between them. The CDR3 is 16 residues long. Germline assignment: CDR1 LGHDT and CDR2 YNNKEL (reference sequence). This CDR3 is CASSRPSGPRGNTIYF. The CDR3 bases are TGTGCCAGCAGCCGTCCGTCCGGTCCCCGGGGAAACACCATATATTTT.

This clonotype was picked up a small number of times. The chain combines TRBV20-1 with TRBJ2-5; TRBD2 agrees at 11 bases. CDR3 length: 14 amino acids. The ends lost 5 bases at V and 5 bases at J; junction bases unmatched: 7. The V gene's germline CDR1 is DFQATT and CDR2 SNEGSKA (reference sequence). The CDR3 spells CSADLSGREETQYF. In nucleotides, the CDR3 is TGCAGTGCTGATCTTAGCGGGAGGGAGGAGACCCAGTACTTC.

This clonotype was observed a few times. The chain is built from TRBV6-1 and TRBJ1-4; D is ambiguous. The CDR3 has 12 residues. The germline V gene has CDR1 MNHNS and CDR2 SASEGT. With 0 bases removed from V and 12 bases from J, the gap between germline ends came to 8 bases. Here the CDR3 DNA reads TGTGCCAGCAGTGAAGCCGGGGTGGAACTGTTTTTT. It is translated as CASSEAGVELFF.

This clonotype is classed as medium-sized (0.01 to 0.1%). The chain links TRBV28 to TRBJ2-2; D gene uncertain. The germline V gene has CDR1 MDHEN and CDR2 SYDVKM. The CDR3 extends over 12 amino acids. Between the trimmed V and J ends, which lost 6 bases and 1 base, there was a span of 3 bases. The CDR3 is CASRKNTGELFF. DNA of the CDR3: TGTGCCAGCAGAAAGAACACCGGGGAGCTGTTTTTT.

This clonotype was seen many times. The rearrangement links TRBV20-1 to TRBJ2-3, with D possibly being TRBD1 or TRBD2 (6 bases each). Trimming left V 2 bases short and J 0 bases short, with 9 bases between. There are 14 residues in the CDR3. The germline gives CDR1 DFQATT, CDR2 SNEGSKA (reference sequence). The CDR3 reads CSARRGASTDTQYF. CDR3 in DNA: TGCAGTGCTAGAAGGGGGGCCAGCACAGATACGCAGTATTTT.

Many counts were recorded for this clonotype. This chain joins TRBV3-1 and TRBJ2-2; no reliable D call. CDR1 is LGHDT, CDR2 YNNKEL, per germline (reference sequence). This CDR3 is 14 amino acids long. V was pared by 0 bases and J by 2 bases, with 4 bases between. CDR3 in amino acids: CASSQEYNTGELFF. CDR3 coding DNA: TGTGCCAGCAGCCAAGAATATAACACCGGGGAGCTGTTTTTT. Full variable domain (remainder filled in from reference TRBV3-1 and TRBJ2-2): DTAVSQTPKYLVTQMGNDKSIKCEQNLGHDTMYWYKQDSKKFLKIMFSYNNKELIINETVPNRFSPKSPDKAHLNLHINSLELGDSAVYFCASSQEYNTGELFFGEGSRLTVL.

The rearrangement uses TRBV20-1 and TRBJ2-3, with D perhaps given as TRBD1 or TRBD2 (6 bases each). Germline V CDR1 and CDR2: DFQATT, SNEGSKA (reference sequence). The CDR3 consists of 17 residues. V was cut by 0 bases and J by 2 bases, with 18 bases left in between. CDR3 loop: CSARDFWRDTHTDTQYF. The CDR3 DNA reads TGCAGTGCTAGAGATTTTTGGCGGGACACCCACACAGATACGCAGTATTTT.

This clonotype was seen repeatedly, ten times or more. This rearrangement joins TRBV11-2 to TRBJ1-4; D ambiguous. Trimming pared 2 bases from V and 3 bases from J, leaving 4 bases between. Germline CDR1 SGHAT, CDR2 FQNNGV. The CDR3 has 13 amino acids. The CDR3 DNA sequence: TGTGCCAGCAGCTTAAGCCCTAATGAAAAACTGTTTTTT. Amino acids: CASSLSPNEKLFF.

This clonotype was seen ten or more times. The chain recombines TRBV11-2 with TRBJ1-5; no reliable D call. V was trimmed by 1 base and J by 0 bases, leaving 7 bases between them. From germline, CDR1 is SGHAT and CDR2 FQNNGV. CDR3 length: 15 amino acids. CDR3 DNA: TGTGCCAGCAGCTTAGGAGGCAGTAGCAATCAGCCCCAGCATTTT. Protein: CASSLGGSSNQPQHF.

This clonotype was counted ten times or more. The rearrangement joins TRBV28 to TRBJ2-5; 9 nucleotides align to TRBD2. CDR1 is MDHEN and CDR2 is SYDVKM in the germline V gene. The trim removed 4 bases at V and 3 bases at J, leaving 0 bases unmatched. This CDR3 contains 13 residues. CDR3 sequence (DNA): TGTGCCAGCAGTTGGACTAGCGAAGAGACCCAGTACTTC. Translated: CASSWTSEETQYF.

DNA for the CDR3: TGTGCCAGCAGTTACTCCCTGGGACTAGAAGAGACCCAGTACTTC. Amino acid sequence: CASSYSLGLEETQYF. The chain recombines TRBV6-5 with TRBJ2-5; 8 positions match TRBD2. With V trimmed by 0 bases and J by 3 bases, 3 bases remained unmatched. This CDR3 region has 15 residues. CDR1 is MNHEY and CDR2 is SVGAGI in the germline V gene.

This clonotype came up many times. The chain employs TRBV7-8 and TRBJ1-6; D is undetermined. Germline CDR1 reads SGHVS; CDR2 reads FQNEAQ. V lost 4 bases and J 9 bases, leaving 10 bases between the germline ends. This CDR3 spans 13 amino acids. CDR3 in DNA: TGTGCCAGCAGCTCGGGTCGTATTTCACCCCTCCACTTT. This gives the protein CASSSGRISPLHF.

This clonotype was seen at least ten times. J is TRBJ1-4 and V is TRBV5-1, with 7 bases matching TRBD1. The CDR3 is 14 amino acids. Germline CDR1 and CDR2: SGHRS and YFSETQ. The V gene end was trimmed by 4 bases and the J gene end by 8 bases; junction bases not matched to a gene: 8. The CDR3 region has the DNA TGCGCCAGCAGCCCCGACAGGGTCCGGGAAAAACTGTTTTTT. It encodes CASSPDRVREKLFF.

This clonotype was seen repeatedly, ten times or more. This chain joins TRBV18 and TRBJ1-5; TRBD1 matches at 12 bases. The CDR3 runs 14 residues. Per the germline V gene, CDR1 is KGHSH and CDR2 is LQKENI. The ends lost 2 bases at V and 7 bases at J; junction bases unmatched: 0. CDR3 sequence reads: CASSPGTGGQPQHF. In DNA form, the CDR3 reads TGTGCCAGCTCACCAGGGACAGGGGGCCAGCCCCAGCATTTT.

The sample holds many counts of this clonotype. The J gene is TRBJ2-1, the V gene TRBV20-1, with 12 positions matching TRBD2. This CDR3 has 17 amino acids. The V gene's germline CDR1 is DFQATT and CDR2 SNEGSKA (reference sequence). The V gene end was trimmed by 5 bases and the J gene end by 4 bases; junction bases not matched to a gene: 12. This CDR3 is CSAPGGTSGYTYNEQFF. The CDR3 nucleotides read TGCAGTGCTCCCGGCGGGACTAGCGGGTATACTTACAATGAGCAGTTCTTC.

This clonotype was picked up a small number of times. The CDR3 DNA is TGTGCCAGCAGTTGGGGACAGGGACCCGGGTCACCCCTCCACTTT. Protein: CASSWGQGPGSPLHF. The chain joins TRBV12-3 or TRBV12-4 to TRBJ1-6, with 9 positions matching TRBD1. The ends lost 4 bases at V and 10 bases at J; junction bases unmatched: 8. The CDR3 covers 15 residues.

This clonotype appeared many times. The genes are TRBV12-3 or TRBV12-4 and TRBJ1-1, with TRBD1 as a possible D gene (5 bases). Trimming shortened V by 3 bases and J by 8 bases, and 10 bases separated the two germline ends. The length of the CDR3 is 12 residues. This chain's CDR3 is CASSFEGFEAFF. The CDR3 DNA sequence: TGTGCCAGCAGTTTCGAGGGGTTCGAAGCTTTCTTT.

Many counts were recorded for this clonotype. V gene TRBV28 combines with J gene TRBJ2-7, with D unresolved. Per germline, CDR1 MDHEN and CDR2 SYDVKM. The CDR3 covers 15 residues. The V end was cut by 4 bases, the J end by 2 bases, with 15 bases between. The CDR3 DNA sequence: TGTGCCAGCAGTTCTTCTGGGCGGAGACCCTACGAGCAGTACTTC. Residues: CASSSSGRRPYEQYF. Complete variable domain (other parts from reference TRBV28 and TRBJ2-7): DVKVTQSSRYLVKRTGEKVFLECVQDMDHENMFWYRQDPGLGLRLIYFSYDVKMKEKGDIPEGYSVSREKKERFSLILESASTNQTSMYLCASSSSGRRPYEQYFGPGTRLTVT.

This clonotype was counted many times. The chain has TRBV2 and TRBJ2-7, with TRBD1 matching 9 bases. The CDR3 runs to 16 residues. V lost 7 bases to trimming and J lost 5 bases; unmatched junction nucleotides: 15. Germline CDR1 SNHLY, CDR2 FYNNEI. CDR3 in amino acids: CASISHPGQGSDEQYF. Here the CDR3 DNA reads TGTGCCAGCATTAGCCACCCGGGACAGGGTTCCGACGAGCAGTACTTC.

Points on this clonotype: Possible read error: a much larger clone is one base away. J is TRBJ2-6 and V is TRBV6-2 or TRBV6-3; 9 nucleotides match TRBD1. Germline values: CDR1 MNHEY, CDR2 SVGEGT. The CDR3 spans 17 residues. The CDR3: CASLGTGRRSGANVLSF. The CDR3 nucleotides are TGTGCCAGCTTAGGGACAGGGAGACGCTCTGGGGCCAACGTCCTGTCTTTC.

This clonotype was detected many times. The rearrangement links TRBV7-9 to TRBJ2-7; TRBD1 or TRBD2 may be the D gene (5 bases each). Germline CDR1 reads SEHNR; CDR2 reads FQNEAQ (reference sequence). There are 16 residues in the CDR3. The V and J ends lost 4 bases and 1 base respectively, with 17 bases between them. Written as DNA, the CDR3 is TGTGCCAGCAGCTCCATGGTCTGGGGGAGATCCTACGAGCAGTACTTC. Translation gives CASSSMVWGRSYEQYF.

This clonotype occurred many times. The genes are TRBV27 and TRBJ2-1; tentatively, D is TRBD2 (6 bases). Germline assignment: CDR1 MNHEY and CDR2 SMNVEV (reference sequence). This CDR3 spans 15 amino acids. V lost 6 bases and J lost 0, with 12 bases in between. In DNA, the CDR3 is TGTGCCAGCAGAGCCGGGACTGTCTCCTACAATGAGCAGTTCTTC. Its translation: CASRAGTVSYNEQFF.

This clonotype was picked up many times. The gene calls are TRBV6-2 or TRBV6-3 and TRBJ2-1; 12 bases line up with TRBD2. Germline lookup yields CDR1 MNHEY and CDR2 SVGEGT. V lost 3 bases to trimming and J lost 9 bases; unmatched junction nucleotides: 3. CDR3 length: 14 amino acids. The CDR3 DNA reads TGTGCCAGCAGTTATCTAGCGGGAGGGATTGAGCAGTTCTTC. Translated: CASSYLAGGIEQFF.

This clonotype was counted ten times or more. V gene TRBV5-4 combines with J gene TRBJ1-6; D remains unclear. V was clipped by 1 base and J by 7 bases, with 3 bases between them. Germline values: CDR1 SGHNT, CDR2 YYREEE (reference sequence). The CDR3 contains 12 residues. CDR3 DNA sequence: TGTGCCAGCAGCTTGAAGAATTCACCCCTCCACTTT. Its protein product is CASSLKNSPLHF.

This clonotype showed up just a few times. This CDR3 reads CASSPPGWTSGFSGELFF. The DNA of the CDR3 is TGTGCCAGCAGTCCTCCGGGCTGGACTAGCGGGTTCTCCGGGGAGCTGTTTTTT. The V call is TRBV12-3 or TRBV12-4, the J call TRBJ2-2; 11 bases agree with TRBD2. This CDR3 is 18 amino acids long. V was clipped by 5 bases and J by 6 bases; unmatched bases: 14.

This clonotype is labeled as medium-sized. Written as DNA, the CDR3 is TGTGCCAGCAGTGAAGGAGGGGCAGGTTTGGCCAAAAACATTCAGTACTTC. This codes for CASSEGGAGLAKNIQYF. The rearrangement links TRBV2 to TRBJ2-4; either TRBD1 or TRBD2 may supply D (5 bases each). The CDR3 covers 17 residues. Trimming shortened V by 1 base and J by 1 base, and 14 bases separated the two germline ends. Germline CDR1 is SNHLY and CDR2 is FYNNEI.

The table lists this clonotype with many counts. V is TRBV7-9 and J is TRBJ2-3; 9 bases align to TRBD1. The germline gives CDR1 SEHNR, CDR2 FQNEAQ (reference sequence). This CDR3 spans 15 amino acids. V lost 5 bases, J lost 5 bases, and 8 bases stayed unmatched. The CDR3 DNA reads as TGTGCCAGCAGCAAGGGGACAGGGTATATAGATACGCAGTATTTT. Amino acid sequence: CASSKGTGYIDTQYF.

This clonotype was recorded at least ten times. The chain is built from TRBV20-1 and TRBJ2-1; D might be TRBD2 (5 bases). The CDR3 totals 14 residues. With 6 bases removed from V and 9 bases from J, the gap between germline ends came to 21 bases. Per the germline V gene, CDR1 is DFQATT and CDR2 is SNEGSKA (reference sequence). In DNA form, the CDR3 reads TGCAGTGCGATACTACTAGTACCCTCTGGTGAGCAGTTCTTC. It specifies CSAILLVPSGEQFF.

The genes are TRBV6-5 and TRBJ2-2; 7 nucleotides match TRBD1. This CDR3 is 17 amino acids long. With V trimmed by 4 bases and J by 1 base, 9 bases remained unmatched. CDR1 is MNHEY, CDR2 SVGAGI, per germline. The CDR3 sequence is CASSSTPRQGNTGELFF. Here the CDR3 DNA reads TGTGCCAGCAGTTCCACCCCCCGACAGGGGAACACCGGGGAGCTGTTTTTT.

This clonotype was counted many times. The rearrangement uses TRBV12-3 or TRBV12-4 and TRBJ1-6, with TRBD1 matching over 8 bases. This CDR3 has 13 amino acids. V gave up 9 bases and J gave up 10 bases; unmatched junction bases: 8. The CDR3 reads CASSDRVTSPLHF. The DNA of the CDR3 is TGTGCCAGTTCGGACAGGGTGACCTCACCCCTCCACTTT.

The table lists this clonotype with many counts. The chain couples TRBV5-1 to TRBJ2-1; D gene unclear. There are 14 residues in the CDR3. Trimming stripped 5 bases from V and 0 bases from J, with 9 bases between. Per germline, CDR1 SGHRS and CDR2 YFSETQ. CDR3 protein: CASRVADSYNEQFF. The CDR3 DNA sequence: TGCGCCAGCAGAGTTGCAGACTCCTACAATGAGCAGTTCTTC.